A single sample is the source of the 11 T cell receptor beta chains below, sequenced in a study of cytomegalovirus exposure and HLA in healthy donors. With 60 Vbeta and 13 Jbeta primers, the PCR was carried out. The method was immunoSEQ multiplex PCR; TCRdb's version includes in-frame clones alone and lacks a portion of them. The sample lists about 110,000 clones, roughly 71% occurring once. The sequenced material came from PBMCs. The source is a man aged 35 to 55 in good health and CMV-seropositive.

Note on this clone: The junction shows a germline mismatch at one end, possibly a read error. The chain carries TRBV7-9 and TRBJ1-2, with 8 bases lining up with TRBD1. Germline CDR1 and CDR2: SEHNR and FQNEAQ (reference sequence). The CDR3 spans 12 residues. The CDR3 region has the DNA TGTTCCAGCAGCCCGCGGGACAGGGGCTACACCTTC. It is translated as CSSSPRDRGYTF.

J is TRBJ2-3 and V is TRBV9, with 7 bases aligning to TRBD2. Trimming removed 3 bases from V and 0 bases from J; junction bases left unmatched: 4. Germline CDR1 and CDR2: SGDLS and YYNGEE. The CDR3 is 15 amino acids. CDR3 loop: CASSAGLDSTDTQYF. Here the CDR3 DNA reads TGTGCCAGCAGCGCCGGACTAGACAGCACAGATACGCAGTATTTT.

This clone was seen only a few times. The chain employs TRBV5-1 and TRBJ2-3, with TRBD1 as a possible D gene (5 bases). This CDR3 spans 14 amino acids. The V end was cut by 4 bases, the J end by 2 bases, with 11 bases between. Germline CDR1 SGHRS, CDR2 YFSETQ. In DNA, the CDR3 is TGCGCCAGCAGCACGACAGTATCCACAGATACGCAGTATTTT. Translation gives CASSTTVSTDTQYF.

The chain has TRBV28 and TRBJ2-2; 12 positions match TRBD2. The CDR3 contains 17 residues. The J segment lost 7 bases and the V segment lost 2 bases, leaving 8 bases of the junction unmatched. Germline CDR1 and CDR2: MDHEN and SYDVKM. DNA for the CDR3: TGTGCCAGCAGTTTAACTGGACTAGCGGGACGGATCGGGGAGCTGTTTTTT. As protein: CASSLTGLAGRIGELFF.

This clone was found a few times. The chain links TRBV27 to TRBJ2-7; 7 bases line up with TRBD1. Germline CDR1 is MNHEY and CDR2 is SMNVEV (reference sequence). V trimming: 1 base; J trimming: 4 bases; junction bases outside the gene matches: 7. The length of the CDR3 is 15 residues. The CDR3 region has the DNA TGTGCCAGCAGTTTATTATTGGACAGGTCTTACGAGCAGTACTTC. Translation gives CASSLLLDRSYEQYF.

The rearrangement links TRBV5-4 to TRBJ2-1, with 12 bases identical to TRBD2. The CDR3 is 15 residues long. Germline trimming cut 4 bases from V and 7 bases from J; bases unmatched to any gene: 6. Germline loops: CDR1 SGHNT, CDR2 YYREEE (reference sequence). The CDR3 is CASSRTGTSGNEQFF. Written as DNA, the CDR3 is TGTGCCAGCAGCCGAACCGGGACTAGCGGGAATGAGCAGTTCTTC. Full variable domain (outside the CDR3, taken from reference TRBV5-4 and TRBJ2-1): ETGVTQSPTHLIKTRGQQVTLRCSSQSGHNTVSWYQQALGQGPQFIFQYYREEENGRGNFPPRFSGLQFPNYSSELNVNALELDDSALYLCASSRTGTSGNEQFFGPGTRLTVL.

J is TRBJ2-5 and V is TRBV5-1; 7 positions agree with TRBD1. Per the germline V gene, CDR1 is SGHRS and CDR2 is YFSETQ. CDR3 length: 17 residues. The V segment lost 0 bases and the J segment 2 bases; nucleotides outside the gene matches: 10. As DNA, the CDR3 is TGCGCCAGCAGCTTGGGGATTGCCGGGACAGTACAAGAGACCCAGTACTTC. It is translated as CASSLGIAGTVQETQYF.

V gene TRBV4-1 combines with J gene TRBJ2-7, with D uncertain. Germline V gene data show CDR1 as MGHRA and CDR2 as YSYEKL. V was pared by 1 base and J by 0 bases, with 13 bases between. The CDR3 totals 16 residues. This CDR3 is CASSQGASPSSYEQYF. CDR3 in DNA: TGCGCCAGCAGCCAAGGGGCCAGCCCAAGCTCCTACGAGCAGTACTTC.

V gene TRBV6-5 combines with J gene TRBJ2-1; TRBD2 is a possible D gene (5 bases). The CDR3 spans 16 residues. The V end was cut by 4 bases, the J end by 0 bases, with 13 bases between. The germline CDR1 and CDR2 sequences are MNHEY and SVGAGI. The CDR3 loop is CASSSRAVSSYNEQFF. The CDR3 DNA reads TGTGCCAGCAGTTCCCGAGCGGTAAGCTCCTACAATGAGCAGTTCTTC.

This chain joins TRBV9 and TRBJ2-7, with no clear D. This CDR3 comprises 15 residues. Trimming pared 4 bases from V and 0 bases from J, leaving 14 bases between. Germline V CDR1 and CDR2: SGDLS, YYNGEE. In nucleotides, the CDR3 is TGTGCCAGCAGCTCCCATGCAGGAAGCTCCTACGAGCAGTACTTC. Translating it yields CASSSHAGSSYEQYF.

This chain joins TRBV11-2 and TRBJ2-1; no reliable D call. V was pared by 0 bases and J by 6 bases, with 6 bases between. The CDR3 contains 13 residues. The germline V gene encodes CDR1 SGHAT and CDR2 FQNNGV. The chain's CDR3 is CASSLDRSNEQFF. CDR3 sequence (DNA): TGTGCCAGCAGCTTAGATCGTTCCAATGAGCAGTTCTTC.